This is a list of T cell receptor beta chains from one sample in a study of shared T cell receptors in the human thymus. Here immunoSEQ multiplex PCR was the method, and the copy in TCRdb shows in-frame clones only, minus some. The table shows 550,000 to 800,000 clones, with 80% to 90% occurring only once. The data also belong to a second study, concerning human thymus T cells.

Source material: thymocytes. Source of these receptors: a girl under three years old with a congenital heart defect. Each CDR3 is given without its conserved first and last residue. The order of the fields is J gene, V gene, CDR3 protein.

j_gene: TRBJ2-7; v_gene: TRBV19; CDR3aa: AALPPDRGDEQY
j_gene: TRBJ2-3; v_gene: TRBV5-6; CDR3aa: ASSWERETGVGTDTQY
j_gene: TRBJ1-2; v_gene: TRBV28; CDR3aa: ASSLFRTDYT
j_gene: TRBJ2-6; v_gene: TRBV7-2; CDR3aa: ASSLEGQGAGGANVLT
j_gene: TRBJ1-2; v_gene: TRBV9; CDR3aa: ASSPTWGQGADGYT
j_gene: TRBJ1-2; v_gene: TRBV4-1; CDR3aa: ASSQGREGQGWSVNYGYT
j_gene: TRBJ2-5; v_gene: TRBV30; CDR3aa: AWSRSAEETQY
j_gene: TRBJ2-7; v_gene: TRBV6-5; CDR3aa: ASSFKIGTGTYEQY
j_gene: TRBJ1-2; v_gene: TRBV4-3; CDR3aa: ASSPRGFSMRYT
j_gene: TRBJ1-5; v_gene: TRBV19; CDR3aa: ASSTGQGLDSNQPQH
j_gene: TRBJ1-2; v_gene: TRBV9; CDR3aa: ASNSRHGNYGYT
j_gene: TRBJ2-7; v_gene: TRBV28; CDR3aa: ASTGEKADEQY
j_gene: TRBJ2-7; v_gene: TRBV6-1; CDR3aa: ASSPNQGGDEQY
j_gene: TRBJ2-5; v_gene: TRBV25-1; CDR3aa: ASGVGGGKWETQY
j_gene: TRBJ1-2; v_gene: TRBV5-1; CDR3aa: ASSLGPQFLSDSLDGYT
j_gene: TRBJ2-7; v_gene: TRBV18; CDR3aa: ASSPGSGAYEQY